This T cell receptor (beta chain) was sequenced during a study of beta chain features in type 1 diabetes. Study results and limitations: Researchers report that Type 1 diabetes patients had moderately but significantly shorter TCRB CDR3s across all four CD4+ subsets.

The junction had 12 bases not matched to a gene; V was cut back by 5 bases and J by 2 bases. The V gene's germline CDR1 is MDHEN and CDR2 SYDVKM. The CDR3 length is 16 residues. Sorting based on CD45RO/CCR7/CD25/CD127/CD95/CD27 separated CD4+ naive, central memory, regulatory and stem cell-like memory cells. The authors obtained over 98% purity in all sorted populations. Turning to this clone: Its specificity is unknown.

Sequencing targeted expressed TCRB transcripts, as all isolated RNA had been reverse transcribed. TCRdb keeps only in-frame clones here, not all; method: immunoSEQ multiplex PCR. Among 20,000 to 30,000 clones listed, roughly 66% were seen once. The chain recombines TRBV28 with TRBJ2-7; TRBD1 matches 7 bases. The sequencing input was Tregs from blood. This sequence was found in a man between 18 and 35 years old with type 1 diabetes. This chain's CDR3 is CASSTYRDSRTYEQYF. As DNA, the CDR3 is TGTGCCAGCAGTACCTACCGGGACAGCAGAACCTACGAGCAGTACTTC.